Following are 7 T cell receptor beta chains from one sample sequenced in a study of blood T cell repertoires in COVID-19 (dated by TCRdb to about 2020). Preparation of the library involved the immunoSEQ multiplex PCR assay. TCRdb's version of the immuneACCESS table is confined to in-frame rearrangements and falls short of the full clone set. An unresolved V gene accounts for under half of the shortfall where checked; the remainder is of unknown origin. The sample yields approximately 250,000 clones; about 89% were counted once. The ten largest clones add up to roughly 3.7% of the sample. Sequencing was carried out using PBMCs or T cells enriched from blood (not recorded which). The receptors come from a woman in her 30s who had recovered from COVID-19.

The chain carries TRBV7-2 and TRBJ1-1; 12 bases are a match to TRBD1. V lost 5 bases to trimming and J lost 1 base; unmatched junction nucleotides: 8. The CDR3 has 17 amino acids. From germline, CDR1 is SGHTA and CDR2 FQGNSA. The CDR3 protein is CASSPRDRGLGNTEAFF. Written as DNA, the CDR3 is TGTGCCAGCAGCCCCCGGGACAGGGGGCTTGGGAACACTGAAGCTTTCTTT.

Only one count was recorded for this clone. The CDR3 DNA reads as TGTGCCAGCAGTTTCCCATACATTTTCAGGGCCGAGAGCTCCTACGAGCAGTACTTC. Translation: CASSFPYIFRAESSYEQYF. V and J are TRBV28 and TRBJ2-7, with a possible D match to TRBD1 (5 bases). With 3 bases removed from V and 0 bases from J, the gap between germline ends came to 24 bases. The CDR3 sequence is 19 residues long. Per the germline V gene, CDR1 is MDHEN and CDR2 is SYDVKM.

V gene TRBV9 combines with J gene TRBJ2-1; 11 bases fit TRBD2. The CDR3 has 16 residues. Trimming removed 0 bases from V and 7 bases from J; junction bases left unmatched: 6. Per the germline V gene, CDR1 is SGDLS and CDR2 is YYNGEE. The CDR3 region is CASSVVAGGPGNEQFF. In DNA form, the CDR3 reads TGTGCCAGCAGCGTAGTAGCGGGAGGGCCGGGAAATGAGCAGTTCTTC.

The chain carries TRBV5-5 and TRBJ2-1; 7 bases are shared with TRBD2. CDR1 and CDR2 (germline): SGHKS, YYEKEE (reference sequence). V was clipped by 1 base and J by 6 bases; unmatched bases: 4. The CDR3 extends over 14 amino acids. This CDR3 is CASSLLSSGNEQFF. CDR3 nucleotides: TGTGCCAGCAGCTTGCTTTCTAGCGGCAATGAGCAGTTCTTC.

The chain employs TRBV7-9 and TRBJ2-3, with unresolved D. Trimming removed 4 bases at V and 4 bases at J, with 6 bases between. The germline CDR1 and CDR2 sequences are SEHNR and FQNEAQ (reference sequence). CDR3 size: 12 residues. The CDR3 spells CASSYSPDTQYF. Written as DNA, the CDR3 is TGTGCCAGCAGCTATTCTCCAGATACGCAGTATTTT. Full variable domain (remainder filled in from reference TRBV7-9 and TRBJ2-3): DTGVSQNPRHKITKRGQNVTFRCDPISEHNRLYWYRQTLGQGPEFLTYFQNEAQLEKSRLLSDRFSAERPKGSFSTLEIQRTEQGDSAMYLCASSYSPDTQYFGPGTRLTVL.

The chain links TRBV7-9 to TRBJ2-2, with 9 bases lining up with TRBD2. V trimming: 3 bases; J trimming: 6 bases; junction bases outside the gene matches: 2. Per germline, CDR1 SEHNR and CDR2 FQNEAQ (reference sequence). The CDR3 runs 14 residues. CDR3 DNA: TGTGCCAGCAGCTTGGGACTAGCATCCGGGGAGCTGTTTTTT. Its protein product is CASSLGLASGELFF. The whole variable domain, remainder taken from reference TRBV7-9 and TRBJ2-2, is DTGVSQNPRHKITKRGQNVTFRCDPISEHNRLYWYRQTLGQGPEFLTYFQNEAQLEKSRLLSDRFSAERPKGSFSTLEIQRTEQGDSAMYLCASSLGLASGELFFGEGSRLTVL.

V is TRBV5-1 and J is TRBJ2-7, with D perhaps matching TRBD1 (6 bases). Deletions cut 4 bases from V and 4 bases from J, with 12 bases between. Germline V gene data show CDR1 as SGHRS and CDR2 as YFSETQ. CDR3 length equals 13 residues. CDR3 loop: CASSLDSPYEQYF. The CDR3 nucleotides read TGCGCCAGCAGCCTGGACAGTCCTTACGAGCAGTACTTC.